Presented here are 13 T cell receptor beta chains from one specimen sequenced in a study of CD8+CD57+ T cells in acquired aplastic anemia. Template material for TCR beta VDJ and CDR3 profiling consisted of genomic DNA. TCRdb re-derived calls from the reads in MiXCR, one entry per CDR3 protein. The sample consists of 130,000 or so distinct CDR3 sequences, roughly 40% of them appearing once. Sample: sorted CD4+, CD8+, or CD8+CD57+ T cells (not recorded which) from PBMCs. These TCRs come from a human donor in good health, serving as a control.

Many counts were recorded for this clonotype. The genes are TRBV12-3 or TRBV12-4 and TRBJ1-5; D is ambiguous. Between the trimmed V and J ends, which lost 3 bases and 1 base, there was a span of 7 bases. There are 14 residues in the CDR3. CDR3 nucleotide sequence: TGTGCCAGCAGTTTGGCGCAGAGCAATCAGCCCCAGCATTTT. Protein: CASSLAQSNQPQHF.

A few counts support this clonotype. A single base separates this from a much larger clone, so it may be a read error. The chain employs TRBV5-1 and TRBJ1-2, with a possible D match to TRBD1 (5 bases). CDR3 length: 13 residues. In germline, CDR1 is SGHRS, CDR2 YFSETQ. The V and J ends lost 0 bases and 12 bases respectively, with 15 bases between them. DNA of the CDR3: TGCGCCAGCAGCTTGGGACAGACAGCAGGCCACACCTTC. It codes for CASSLGQTAGHTF.

Concerning this clonotype itself: A read error may account for a junction end that differs from germline. The J gene is TRBJ1-2, the V gene TRBV15, with D perhaps matching TRBD1 (5 bases). This CDR3 is 17 amino acids long. From germline, CDR1 is LNHNV and CDR2 YYDKDF (reference sequence). The CDR3 sequence: CAASSPRAGRVNYGYTF. CDR3 nucleotides: TGTGCCGCCAGCAGCCCCAGGGCGGGCAGAGTTAACTATGGCTACACCTTC.

J is TRBJ2-2 and V is TRBV19, with D unresolved. The CDR3 sequence is 14 residues long. V lost 1 base and J lost 6, with 9 bases in between. Germline V CDR1 and CDR2: LNHDA, SQIVND (reference sequence). The CDR3 DNA reads as TGTGCCAGTAGTATAGGTCAGGCTCCCGGGGAGCTGTTTTTT. The encoded protein is CASSIGQAPGELFF.

To note about this clonotype: A single base separates this from a much larger clone, so it may be a read error. The V and J genes are TRBV4-2 and TRBJ1-4; D is unresolved. Looked up from germline, CDR1 is LGHNA and CDR2 is YNFKEQ. The CDR3 runs 15 residues. The CDR3 sequence is CASSQGGGTNEKLSF. The CDR3 DNA reads TGTGCCAGCAGCCAGGGAGGAGGAACTAATGAAAAACTGTCTTTT.

This clonotype was recorded many times. The V and J genes are TRBV20-1 and TRBJ2-7, with TRBD1 matching 7 bases. The trim removed 0 bases at V and 8 bases at J, leaving 10 bases unmatched. Germline loops: CDR1 DFQATT, CDR2 SNEGSKA (reference sequence). The CDR3 extends over 14 amino acids. CDR3 amino acids: CSARDMQGVWQQYF. The CDR3 region has the DNA TGCAGTGCTAGAGATATGCAGGGGGTTTGGCAGCAGTACTTC.

The chain has TRBV19 and TRBJ2-2; TRBD2 agrees at 8 bases. Germline CDR1 and CDR2: LNHDA and SQIVND (reference sequence). V dropped 2 bases and J dropped 3; count of bases not matched to a gene: 17. The CDR3 sequence is 20 residues long. As DNA, the CDR3 is TGTGCCAGTAGTATAAGGTTGCCTAGCGGGTCCCGGCGGGACACCGGGGAGCTGTTTTTT. It translates to CASSIRLPSGSRRDTGELFF.

The chain recombines TRBV2 with TRBJ2-7; 7 bases are shared with TRBD1. The V gene end was trimmed by 6 bases and the J gene end by 6 bases; junction bases not matched to a gene: 5. The CDR3 loop spans 12 amino acids. Looked up from germline, CDR1 is SNHLY and CDR2 is FYNNEI. DNA for the CDR3: TGTGCCAGCAGGACAGACAGGGCCGAGCAGTACTTC. It codes for CASRTDRAEQYF.

This clonotype has ten or more counts. The rearrangement joins TRBV20-1 to TRBJ1-2; D is unresolved. V lost 3 bases and J 5 bases, leaving 13 bases between the germline ends. Germline V gene lookup returns CDR1 DFQATT and CDR2 SNEGSKA (reference sequence). The CDR3 extends over 13 amino acids. CDR3 sequence: CSASRGEGYGYTF. CDR3 nucleotides: TGCAGTGCTAGTCGGGGTGAAGGGTATGGCTACACCTTC.

The chain has TRBV11-2 and TRBJ1-6; 7 bases line up with TRBD1. The CDR3 runs to 16 residues. J gave up 6 bases and V 3 bases, and 8 bases lay outside the gene matches. CDR1 and CDR2 (germline): SGHAT, FQNNGV. The DNA for the CDR3 is TGTGCCAGCAGCTTGGGACAGACCATCCGTAATTCACCCCTCCACTTT. It yields the protein CASSLGQTIRNSPLHF.

This rearrangement joins TRBV7-2 to TRBJ2-5, with no clear D. The CDR3 is 12 amino acids. The germline V and J ends were trimmed by 3 bases and 9 bases, with 11 bases remaining between them. Germline-derived CDR1 and CDR2 are SGHTA and FQGNSA. The DNA for the CDR3 is TGTGCCAGCAGCTTGGCTAGGGCGCCCCAGTACTTC. This codes for CASSLARAPQYF.

The chain uses TRBV11-2 and TRBJ2-1, with a weak D call TRBD1 (6 bases). Trimming took off 7 bases at V and 8 bases at J, with 18 bases between the two ends. The CDR3 is 14 residues long. Looked up from germline, CDR1 is SGHAT and CDR2 is FQNNGV. CDR3 DNA: TGTGCCAGCACCCAAATTGGGGGCTTAGATGAGCAGTTCTTC. Translation: CASTQIGGLDEQFF. Variable domain in full (rest from reference TRBV11-2 and TRBJ2-1): EAGVAQSPRYKIIEKRQSVAFWCNPISGHATLYWYQQILGQGPKLLIQFQNNGVVDDSQLPKDRFSAERLKGVDSTLKIQPAKLEDSAVYLCASTQIGGLDEQFFGPGTRLTVL.

The chain links TRBV25-1 to TRBJ1-1, with 10 nucleotides matching TRBD1. Germline CDR1 reads MGHDK; CDR2 reads SYGVNS. The CDR3 totals 14 residues. J was trimmed by 6 bases and V by 3 bases; bases with no gene match: 4. CDR3: CASSERGTGAEAFF. CDR3 nucleotides: TGTGCCAGCAGTGAGAGGGGGACAGGGGCTGAAGCTTTCTTT.